The T cell receptor beta chain described here comes from a study of T cells after posttransplantation cyclophosphamide. The ends were cut back, 1 base at V and 2 bases at J, with 9 bases in the middle. The V gene's germline CDR1 is SGHVS and CDR2 FQNEAQ. The CDR3 covers 14 residues. Data came from immunoSEQ multiplex PCR; TCRdb stores just in-frame clones and leaves some out. The sample has 30,000 to 40,000 clones; about 90% are singletons. The receptor was derived from a woman between 40 and 50 years old with a blood cancer, CMV-positive, and with a related stem cell donor. The sample comprised PBMCs. The chain links TRBV7-8 to TRBJ2-7, with D possibly matching TRBD1 (6 bases). The CDR3 region is CASSLVGATYEQYF. The CDR3 region has the DNA TGTGCCAGCAGCTTAGTGGGGGCAACCTACGAGCAGTACTTC.